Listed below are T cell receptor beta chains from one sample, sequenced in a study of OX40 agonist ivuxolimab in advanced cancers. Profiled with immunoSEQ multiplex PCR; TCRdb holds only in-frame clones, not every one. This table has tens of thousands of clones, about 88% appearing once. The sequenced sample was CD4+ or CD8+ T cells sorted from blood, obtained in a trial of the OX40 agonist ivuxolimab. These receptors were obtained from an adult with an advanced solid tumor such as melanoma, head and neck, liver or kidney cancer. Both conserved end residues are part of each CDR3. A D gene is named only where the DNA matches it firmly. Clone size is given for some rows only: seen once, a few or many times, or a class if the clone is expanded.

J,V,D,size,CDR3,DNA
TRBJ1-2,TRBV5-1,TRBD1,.,CASSSGQGVDGYTF,TGCGCCAGCAGCAGCGGACAGGGGGTTGATGGCTACACCTTC
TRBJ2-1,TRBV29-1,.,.,CSVEGGAYNEQFF,TGCAGCGTCGAGGGGGGGGCTTACAATGAGCAGTTCTTC
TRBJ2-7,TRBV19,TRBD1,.,CASSRGQGAVYEQYF,TGTGCCAGTAGCCGGGGACAGGGGGCCGTCTACGAGCAGTACTTC
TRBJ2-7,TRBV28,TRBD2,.,CASSTTSGGLSYEQYF,TGTGCCAGCAGCACAACTAGCGGGGGCCTCTCCTACGAGCAGTACTTC
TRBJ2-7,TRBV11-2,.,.,CASSLGGRGAFYEQYF,TGTGCCAGCAGCCTGGGGGGCCGCGGGGCCTTTTACGAGCAGTACTTC
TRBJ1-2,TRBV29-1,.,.,CSVDYTTGGYTF,TGCAGCGTTGATTACACAACGGGGGGCTACACCTTC
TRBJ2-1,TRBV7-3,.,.,CASSLRADYNEQFF,TGTGCCAGCAGCTTAAGGGCAGATTACAATGAGCAGTTCTTC
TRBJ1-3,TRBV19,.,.,CASSEGGNTIYF,TGTGCCAGTAGTGAGGGTGGAAACACCATATATTTT
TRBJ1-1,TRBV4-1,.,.,CASSRRGNTEAFF,TGCGCCAGCTCTAGGCGTGGGAACACTGAAGCTTTCTTT
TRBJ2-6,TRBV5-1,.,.,CASSLGGEGANVLTF,TGCGCCAGCAGCTTGGGAGGAGAGGGGGCCAACGTCCTGACTTTC
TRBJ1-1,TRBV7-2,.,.,CASSSGGTLGSLLEAFF,TGTGCCAGCAGCTCAGGTGGGACACTGGGTTCGTTGTTGGAAGCTTTCTTT
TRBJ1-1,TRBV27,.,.,CASSFLAGTGTEAFF,TGTGCCAGCAGTTTCCTGGCAGGGACGGGGACTGAAGCTTTCTTT
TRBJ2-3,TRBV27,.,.,CASRRGSLRIGSTDTQYF,TGTGCCAGCAGGAGGGGCTCCCTACGAATCGGGAGTACAGATACGCAGTATTTT
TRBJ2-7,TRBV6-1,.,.,CASSETGRAVYEQYF,TGTGCCAGCAGTGAAACGGGACGGGCAGTCTACGAGCAGTACTTC
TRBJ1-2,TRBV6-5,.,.,CASSTTAGDGYTF,TGTGCCAGCAGTACGACGGCGGGGGATGGCTACACCTTC
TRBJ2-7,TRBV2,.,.,CASSDSLVVYEQYF,TGTGCCAGCAGTGATAGTCTAGTAGTCTACGAGCAGTACTTC
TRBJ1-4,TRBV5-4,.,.,CATRTVNNEKLFF,TGTGCCACTCGGACGGTTAACAATGAAAAACTGTTTTTT
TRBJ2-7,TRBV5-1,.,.,CASSSPFGTGYEQYF,TGCGCCAGCAGCTCGCCCTTTGGTACGGGCTACGAGCAGTACTTC
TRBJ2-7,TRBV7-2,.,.,CASRPPPSPSYEQYF,TGTGCCAGCAGACCACCCCCGTCACCTTCCTACGAGCAGTACTTC
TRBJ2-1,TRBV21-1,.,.,CASSKGPGQAKEQFF,TGTGCCAGCAGCAAAGGGCCAGGACAGGCAAAAGAGCAGTTCTTC
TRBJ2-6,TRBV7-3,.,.,CASSLLGRSSGANVLTF,TGTGCCAGCAGCTTACTCGGGCGGAGCTCTGGGGCCAACGTCCTGACTTTC
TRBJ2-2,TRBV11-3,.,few,CASSLVPGELFF,TGTGCCAGCAGCTTAGTCCCCGGGGAGCTGTTTTTT
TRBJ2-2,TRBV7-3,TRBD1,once,CASSPVTGGWTGELFF,TGTGCCAGCAGCCCAGTAACAGGGGGCTGGACCGGGGAGCTGTTTTTT
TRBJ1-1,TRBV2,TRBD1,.,CASGGQGVWGTEAFF,TGTGCCAGCGGGGGACAGGGCGTTTGGGGCACTGAAGCTTTCTTT
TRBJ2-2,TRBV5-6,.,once,CASSLRARGGELFF,TGTGCCAGCAGCCTCAGGGCTAGGGGCGGGGAGCTGTTTTTT
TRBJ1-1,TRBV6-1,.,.,CASSELRAGEAFF,TGTGCCAGCAGTGAATTGAGGGCAGGAGAAGCTTTCTTT
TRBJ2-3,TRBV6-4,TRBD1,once,CASRDRGEAITDTQYF,TGTGCCAGCAGAGACAGGGGGGAGGCCATAACAGATACGCAGTATTTT
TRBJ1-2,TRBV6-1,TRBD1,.,CASSLRTGDGYTF,TGTGCCAGCAGTTTAAGGACAGGGGATGGCTACACCTTC
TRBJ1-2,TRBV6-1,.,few,CASSEVRQGGYTF,TGTGCCAGCAGTGAAGTACGTCAGGGAGGCTACACCTTC
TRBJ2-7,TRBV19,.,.,CASSRGPQGDYEQYF,TGTGCCAGTAGCCGGGGGCCGCAGGGGGACTACGAGCAGTACTTC
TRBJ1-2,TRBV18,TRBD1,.,CASSPETGSNYGYTF,TGTGCCAGCTCACCCGAGACAGGGTCTAACTATGGCTACACCTTC
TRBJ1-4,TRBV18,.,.,CASSPRHNEKLFF,TGTGCCAGCTCACCCCGGCATAATGAAAAACTGTTTTTT
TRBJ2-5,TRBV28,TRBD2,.,CASTPPGGLAVGFGQETQYF,TGTGCCAGCACCCCCCCCGGGGGACTAGCGGTGGGGTTTGGGCAAGAGACCCAGTACTTC
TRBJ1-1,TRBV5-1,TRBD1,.,CASSSETGPGGSFF,TGCGCCAGCAGCTCCGAGACAGGGCCGGGCGGGTCTTTCTTT
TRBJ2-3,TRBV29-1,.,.,CSAGGPGAGEGTDTQYF,TGCAGCGCTGGGGGTCCAGGGGCGGGAGAGGGAACAGATACGCAGTATTTT
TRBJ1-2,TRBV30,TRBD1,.,CAWRGDRGNDLRTTYTF,TGTGCCTGGAGGGGCGACAGGGGCAACGATCTACGTACCACCTACACCTTC
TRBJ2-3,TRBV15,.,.,CATSRGDRGDTQYF,TGTGCCACCAGCAGAGGCGACCGTGGAGATACGCAGTATTTT
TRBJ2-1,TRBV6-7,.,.,CAKRSGRGGHEQFF,TGTGCTAAAAGGTCGGGCAGGGGAGGCCATGAGCAGTTCTTC
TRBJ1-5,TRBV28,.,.,CASSSSAPGTYFSNQPQHF,TGTGCCAGCAGTTCCTCCGCCCCGGGCACTTATTTTAGCAATCAGCCCCAGCATTTT
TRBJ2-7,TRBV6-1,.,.,CASQRREYEQYF,TGTGCCAGCCAACGTCGGGAGTACGAGCAGTACTTC